One sample yielded the 23 T cell receptor beta chains listed below, sequenced in a study of blood T cell repertoires in COVID-19. Assay: immunoSEQ multiplex PCR; the TCRdb copy retains only in-frame clones and omits some. This table holds approximately 490,000 clones, 88% found once. The specimen sequenced was PBMCs or T cells enriched from blood (not recorded which). Every receptor here comes from a woman aged 55-69 years who had recovered from COVID-19.

The V and J genes are TRBV7-2 and TRBJ1-2, with 7 positions matching TRBD1. The CDR3 covers 15 residues. CDR1 and CDR2 (germline): SGHTA, FQGNSA. V lost 5 bases to trimming and J lost 4 bases; unmatched junction nucleotides: 10. The CDR3 reads CASSGSATGSYGYTF. In nucleotides, the CDR3 is TGTGCCAGCAGCGGAAGTGCGACAGGGAGCTATGGCTACACCTTC.

The chain employs TRBV9 and TRBJ2-1, with 7 positions matching TRBD2. Germline loops: CDR1 SGDLS, CDR2 YYNGEE. V shed 0 bases and J 6 bases; nucleotides not matched to a gene: 9. This CDR3 has 16 residues. CDR3 sequence reads: CASSVGSSGGGNEQFF. The CDR3 DNA reads as TGTGCCAGCAGCGTAGGGTCTAGCGGCGGGGGCAATGAGCAGTTCTTC. The variable domain in full, with the rest retrieved from reference TRBV9 and TRBJ2-1, is DSGVTQTPKHLITATGQRVTLRCSPRSGDLSVYWYQQSLDQGLQFLIQYYNGEERAKGNILERFSAQQFPDLHSELNLSSLELGDSALYFCASSVGSSGGGNEQFFGPGTRLTVL.

The chain links TRBV18 to TRBJ1-1, with D possibly being TRBD1 (5 bases). V lost 3 bases and J 1 base, leaving 15 bases between the germline ends. The CDR3 sequence is 16 residues long. Germline V lookup: CDR1 KGHSH, CDR2 LQKENI. CDR3 protein: CASSPLGQAGNTEAFF. Written as DNA, the CDR3 is TGTGCCAGCTCACCGTTGGGGCAAGCGGGGAACACTGAAGCTTTCTTT.

The chain links TRBV6-5 to TRBJ2-3; D is possibly TRBD1 (6 bases). V was trimmed by 7 bases and J by 0 bases, leaving 14 bases between them. This CDR3 spans 15 amino acids. The germline gives CDR1 MNHEY, CDR2 SVGAGI. As DNA, the CDR3 is TGTGCCAGCACAGGGGAAGGTCCTAGCACAGATACGCAGTATTTT. Encoded protein: CASTGEGPSTDTQYF.

V is TRBV5-1 and J is TRBJ2-1, with D possibly matching TRBD2 (6 bases). CDR3 length: 13 amino acids. V gave up 5 bases and J gave up 5 bases, with 11 bases separating them. Germline V gene data show CDR1 as SGHRS and CDR2 as YFSETQ. CDR3 coding DNA: TGCGCCAGCAGGGAGGGGACGGACAATGAGCAGTTCTTC. Residues: CASREGTDNEQFF.

CDR3 region: CASSWEIQGAGNTIYF. The CDR3 DNA sequence: TGCGCCAGCAGCTGGGAAATACAGGGGGCTGGAAACACCATATATTTT. The rearrangement links TRBV5-1 to TRBJ1-3; 8 bases align to TRBD1. The CDR3 is 16 amino acids. Looked up from germline, CDR1 is SGHRS and CDR2 is YFSETQ. Trimming cost V 3 bases and J 2 bases; bases outside gene matches: 7.

The genes are TRBV7-2 and TRBJ1-2, with D unresolved. CDR3 length: 13 residues. The germline gives CDR1 SGHTA, CDR2 FQGNSA. With 0 bases removed from V and 4 bases from J, the gap between germline ends came to 6 bases. In DNA, the CDR3 is TGTGCCAGCAGCTTAGCGACAACCTATGGCTACACCTTC. Translation: CASSLATTYGYTF.

J is TRBJ1-1 and V is TRBV4-1; 9 bases agree with TRBD1. J gave up 2 bases and V 2 bases, and 12 bases lay outside the gene matches. The length of the CDR3 is 18 residues. Germline assignment: CDR1 MGHRA and CDR2 YSYEKL. For the CDR3, the DNA is TGCGCCAGCAGCCAACTAGGGACAGGGCACAACCCAAACACTGAAGCTTTCTTT. Translation: CASSQLGTGHNPNTEAFF.

The chain joins TRBV19 to TRBJ2-7; D ambiguous. CDR3 length: 12 residues. V gave up 9 bases and J gave up 6 bases, with 15 bases separating them. The germline CDR1 and CDR2 sequences are LNHDA and SQIVND (reference sequence). The CDR3 is CARHVPPIEQYV. DNA of the CDR3: TGTGCCAGACATGTACCACCGATCGAGCAGTACGTC.

The chain joins TRBV15 to TRBJ1-5; TRBD1 is a possible D gene (5 bases). Trimming took 0 bases from V and 9 from J, leaving 12 bases between them. This CDR3 has 14 amino acids. Germline values: CDR1 LNHNV, CDR2 YYDKDF (reference sequence). Written as DNA, the CDR3 is TGTGCCACCAGCAGAGATCGGGGGTACGTGCCCCAGCATTTT. As protein: CATSRDRGYVPQHF.

The chain has TRBV7-9 and TRBJ2-1; 9 bases match TRBD2. Germline V CDR1 and CDR2: SEHNR, FQNEAQ (reference sequence). The CDR3 has 13 residues. V lost 7 bases, J lost 8 bases, and 6 bases stayed unmatched. Here the CDR3 DNA reads TGTGCCAGCAAAGCGGGGGGTAGCTATGAGCAGTTCTTC. Protein: CASKAGGSYEQFF.

The CDR3, as DNA: TGTGCCAGCAGTACAAGACAGGCCTATGGCTACACCTTC. Protein sequence: CASSTRQAYGYTF. This rearrangement joins TRBV6-5 to TRBJ1-2; possible D gene TRBD1, 6 bases. This CDR3 has 13 residues. Germline CDR1 reads MNHEY; CDR2 reads SVGAGI. V was shortened by 5 bases and J by 4 bases, with 11 bases between the two germline ends.

This clone appeared a single time. The V call is TRBV2, the J call TRBJ2-1; a weak D match, TRBD2 (6 bases). CDR1 and CDR2 (germline): SNHLY, FYNNEI. The CDR3 totals 15 residues. V was trimmed by 0 bases and J by 8 bases, leaving 14 bases between them. The CDR3 DNA reads TGTGCCAGCAGTGAAGCGGGGGGAATAATCTATGAGCAGTTCTTC. Protein product: CASSEAGGIIYEQFF.

The chain uses TRBV4-1 and TRBJ1-2; D may be TRBD1 (6 bases). The V gene lost 0 bases and the J gene lost 7 bases, with 15 bases spanning the gap. The length of the CDR3 is 15 residues. Germline-derived CDR1 and CDR2 are MGHRA and YSYEKL. The CDR3 loop is CASSQDRGRGSGYTF. The CDR3 DNA sequence: TGCGCCAGCAGCCAAGATAGAGGCAGGGGCAGTGGCTACACCTTC.

This chain connects TRBV27 to TRBJ1-1, with D tentatively TRBD1 (6 bases). This CDR3 contains 12 residues. The germline CDR1 and CDR2 sequences are MNHEY and SMNVEV (reference sequence). V lost 6 bases and J lost 8, with 13 bases in between. CDR3 protein: CASRKGTKEAFF. In nucleotides, the CDR3 is TGTGCCAGCAGAAAAGGGACAAAAGAAGCTTTCTTT.

The chain has TRBV5-1 and TRBJ1-1; D is perhaps TRBD1 (5 bases). Trimming removed 0 bases from V and 1 base from J, with 7 bases in between. Germline lookup yields CDR1 SGHRS and CDR2 YFSETQ. The CDR3 is 14 residues long. This CDR3 is CASSLGQSNTEAFF. The CDR3 bases are TGCGCCAGCAGCTTGGGACAGTCGAACACTGAAGCTTTCTTT.

This clone came up once. CDR3 nucleotides: TGTGCCAGCAGCCAAGATAAGGGGGGGCCTGCCTACGAGCAGTACTTC. As protein: CASSQDKGGPAYEQYF. J is TRBJ2-7 and V is TRBV3-1 (or the pseudogene TRBV3-2); a possible D gene is TRBD2 (7 bases). The germline V and J ends were trimmed by 0 bases and 2 bases, with 14 bases remaining between them. CDR1 is LGHDT and CDR2 is YNNKEL in the germline V gene (reference sequence). This CDR3 spans 16 amino acids.

The J gene is TRBJ1-1, the V gene TRBV5-1; 11 bases match TRBD1. The CDR3 sequence is 17 residues long. The germline V gene encodes CDR1 SGHRS and CDR2 YFSETQ. With V trimmed by 1 base and J by 4 bases, 9 bases remained unmatched. The CDR3 coding sequence is TGCGCCAGCAGCTTGATCGGGACAGGGGGAGTGCGCACTGAAGCTTTCTTT. Amino acids: CASSLIGTGGVRTEAFF.

The J gene is TRBJ2-2, the V gene TRBV10-3; D perhaps matches TRBD1 (5 bases). V dropped 3 bases and J dropped 6 bases, with 8 bases sitting between them. The CDR3 totals 13 residues. Germline V lookup: CDR1 ENHRY, CDR2 SYGVKD. DNA for the CDR3: TGTGCCATCAGTGATTGGGGCCCCGGGGAGCTGTTTTTT. Protein sequence: CAISDWGPGELFF.

The rearrangement uses TRBV5-1 and TRBJ2-5; the D gene is possibly TRBD2 (6 bases). From germline, CDR1 is SGHRS and CDR2 YFSETQ. Between the trimmed V and J ends, which lost 2 bases and 5 bases, there was a span of 19 bases. The CDR3 sequence is 16 residues long. The CDR3 coding sequence is TGCGCCAGCAGCTTCGCTAACGGGGGTGTCAGCGAGACCCAGTACTTC. Amino acid sequence: CASSFANGGVSETQYF. The full variable domain, its missing parts supplied by reference TRBV5-1 and TRBJ2-5, is KAGVTQTPRYLIKTRGQQVTLSCSPISGHRSVSWYQQTPGQGLQFLFEYFSETQRNKGNFPGRFSGRQFSNSRSEMNVSTLELGDSALYLCASSFANGGVSETQYFGPGTRLLVL.

V usage is TRBV10-3 and J usage is TRBJ1-2, with D uncertain. This CDR3 has 13 residues. Germline values: CDR1 ENHRY, CDR2 SYGVKD. Trimming took 0 bases from V and 4 from J, leaving 6 bases between them. The CDR3 sequence: CAISESSVYGYTF. CDR3 nucleotide sequence: TGTGCCATCAGTGAGTCGTCGGTCTATGGCTACACCTTC.

CDR3 protein: CASKGGYMNTEAFF. In DNA form, the CDR3 reads TGTGCCAGCAAAGGCGGATACATGAACACTGAAGCTTTCTTT. J is TRBJ1-1 and V is TRBV6-5; no clear D. The V and J ends lost 7 bases and 0 bases respectively, with 12 bases between them. This CDR3 has 14 amino acids. Germline V gene sequence: CDR1 MNHEY, CDR2 SVGAGI.

The chain couples TRBV11-2 to TRBJ2-2; D perhaps matches TRBD2 (7 bases). In germline, CDR1 is SGHAT, CDR2 FQNNGV. The CDR3 is 16 amino acids. V gave up 3 bases and J gave up 3 bases, with 14 bases separating them. This CDR3 reads CASSFGGGGYTGELFF. In nucleotides, the CDR3 is TGTGCCAGCAGCTTTGGGGGCGGGGGTTACACCGGGGAGCTGTTTTTT.